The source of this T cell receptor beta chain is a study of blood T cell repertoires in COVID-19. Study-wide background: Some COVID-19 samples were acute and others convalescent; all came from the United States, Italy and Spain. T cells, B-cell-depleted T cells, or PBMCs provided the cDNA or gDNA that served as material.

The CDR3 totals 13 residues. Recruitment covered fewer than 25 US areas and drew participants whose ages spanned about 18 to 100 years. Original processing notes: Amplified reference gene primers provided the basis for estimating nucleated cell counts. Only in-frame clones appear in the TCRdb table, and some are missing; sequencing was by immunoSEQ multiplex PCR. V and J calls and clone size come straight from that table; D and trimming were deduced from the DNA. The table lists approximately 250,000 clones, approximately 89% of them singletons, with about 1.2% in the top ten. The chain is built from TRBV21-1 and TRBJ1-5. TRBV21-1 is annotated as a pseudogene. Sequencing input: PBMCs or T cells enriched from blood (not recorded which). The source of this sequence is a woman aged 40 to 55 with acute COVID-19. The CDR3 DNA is TGTGCCAGCAGGGTTGAGAGCAATCAGCCCCAGCATTTT. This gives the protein CASRVESNQPQHF.